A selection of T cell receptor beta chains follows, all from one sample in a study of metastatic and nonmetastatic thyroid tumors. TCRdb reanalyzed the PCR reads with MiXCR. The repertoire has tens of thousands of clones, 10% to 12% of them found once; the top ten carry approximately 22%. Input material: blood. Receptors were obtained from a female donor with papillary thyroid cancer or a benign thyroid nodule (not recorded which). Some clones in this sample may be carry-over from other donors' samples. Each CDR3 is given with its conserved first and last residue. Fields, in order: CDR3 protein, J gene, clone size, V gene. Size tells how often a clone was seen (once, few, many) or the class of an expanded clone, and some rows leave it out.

CASSPTGTSVSDTQYF,TRBJ2-3,many,TRBV4-3
CATSRLGQSDEQFF,TRBJ2-1,many,TRBV15
CASKPGCVEAFF,TRBJ1-1,few,TRBV7-9
CASTYDRVGGEQYF,TRBJ2-7,many,TRBV2
CASSEGGPTAFF,TRBJ1-1,many,TRBV12-3/TRBV12-4
CASSISVGAAPEQYF,TRBJ2-7,-,TRBV19
CASSVGVTGELFF,TRBJ2-2,many,TRBV9
CSAPVPGRGETQYF,TRBJ2-5,many,TRBV20-1
CASSTQGEWNAQYF,TRBJ2-3,few,TRBV28
CASSIQGSASEQYF,TRBJ2-7,many,TRBV19
CASSQGPANTEAFF,TRBJ1-1,many,TRBV4-3
CASSNPWVRANRGTEAFF,TRBJ1-1,many,TRBV6-2/TRBV6-3
CSATDRENTGELFF,TRBJ2-2,-,TRBV20-1
CSASRTGIPYEQYF,TRBJ2-7,many,TRBV20-1
CASSGWAGVSYEQYF,TRBJ2-7,few,TRBV6-1
CASNPWGMRDNEQFF,TRBJ2-1,many,TRBV5-4
CAIIPPGQGDGYTF,TRBJ1-2,-,TRBV7-9
CASSLETPTTQETQYF,TRBJ2-5,few,TRBV5-1
CGSSKPGGPYNEQFF,TRBJ2-1,-,TRBV18
CASSLRQGLGNSPLHF,TRBJ1-6,many,TRBV5-6
CASRDRWINSPLHF,TRBJ1-6,many,TRBV2
CATRAAEPYSNQPQHF,TRBJ1-5,many,TRBV19
CASSSRDSGSFYEQYF,TRBJ2-7,many,TRBV5-1
CAGRDSSYNEQFF,TRBJ2-1,-,TRBV27
CASSLDLADTQYF,TRBJ2-3,many,TRBV11-3
CASSPGVGDYGYTF,TRBJ1-2,many,TRBV3-1
CASSPNPRELFF,TRBJ2-2,many,TRBV13
CASSLEGHNTEAFF,TRBJ1-1,many,TRBV11-3
CAISLWVRNSPLHF,TRBJ1-6,few,TRBV27